This record concerns one T cell receptor beta chain sequence. What it binds is not known. This entry comes from a study of T-cell memory formation after mild COVID-19. This CDR3 comprises 16 residues. The V gene's germline CDR1 is KGHDR and CDR2 SFDVKD. Trimming removed 1 base from V and 0 bases from J; junction bases left unmatched: 1. MiXCR, applied by TCRdb to the 5' RACE reads, yields one record per CDR3 protein. The repertoire holds about 410,000 distinct CDR3 sequences, with roughly 18% as singletons. Study-wide results and limits: CD8+ contracting clones occupied EMRA, while CD4+ ones occupied mainly CM and EM.

Sequencing was carried out using PBMCs or a T cell subset sorted from them (not recorded which). The chain uses TRBV24-1 and TRBJ2-3, with TRBD2 identical over 9 bases. The TCR originated in a man younger than 35 who had mild COVID-19 (a few samples of this study predate the infection). Cell type and time point are not known. The CDR3 here is CATSDFGLASTDTQYF. The DNA of the CDR3 is TGTGCCACCAGTGATTTCGGACTAGCGAGCACAGATACGCAGTATTTT.